The entry below describes one T cell receptor beta chain. Its antigen remains unknown. The entry originates in a study of T cells in Graves' hyperthyroidism and ophthalmopathy. Looking at the study overall: Upon initial diagnosis and before any treatment, peripheral blood was collected.

Trimming stripped 2 bases from V and 0 bases from J, with 11 bases between. The CDR3 is 16 residues long. Germline assignment: CDR1 ENHRY and CDR2 SYGVKD. TCR beta CDR3 region amplification was performed from RNA transcripts. A set of HTBI primers served as the primers for a first-round RT-PCR of the TCR CDR3. TCRdb re-called the multiplex PCR reads with MiXCR, one entry per CDR3 protein. Found here are approximately 600,000 distinct CDR3 sequences, less than 25% of them singletons; the top ten hold about 35%. Whole-study findings and limits: Most expanded thyroid clonotypes above 0.001 recurred in blood. Ophthalmopathy cases were set apart from stable hyperthyroidism by a 13 V-J model.

The sample taken for sequencing was blood. The chain recombines TRBV10-3 with TRBJ1-3, with unresolved D. This sequence originates from a man aged 25-40 years with Graves' ophthalmopathy. CDR3 nucleotide sequence: TGTGCCATCAGTGAGGGCCCCAGCGGCTCTGGAAACACCATATATTTT. Its translation is CAISEGPSGSGNTIYF.